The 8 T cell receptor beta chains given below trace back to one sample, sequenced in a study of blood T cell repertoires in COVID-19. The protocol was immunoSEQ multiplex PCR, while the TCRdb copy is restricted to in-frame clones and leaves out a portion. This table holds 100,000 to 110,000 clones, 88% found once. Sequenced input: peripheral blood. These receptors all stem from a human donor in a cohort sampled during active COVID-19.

Here the CDR3 reads CASSPSGREQYF. As DNA, the CDR3 is TGTGCCAGCAGCCCCAGCGGGAGGGAGCAGTACTTC. The chain uses TRBV11-3 and TRBJ2-7; TRBD2 matches 9 bases. With 5 bases clipped from V and 7 bases from J, the junction kept 3 bases outside the gene matches. The germline CDR1 and CDR2 sequences are SGHNT and YENEEA. The CDR3 runs 12 residues.

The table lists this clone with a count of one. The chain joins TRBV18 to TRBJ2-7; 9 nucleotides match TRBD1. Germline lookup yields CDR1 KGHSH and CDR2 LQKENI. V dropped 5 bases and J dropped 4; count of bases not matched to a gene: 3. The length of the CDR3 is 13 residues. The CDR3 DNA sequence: TGTGCCAGCTCAAGGGGACAGGGATACGAGCAGTACTTC. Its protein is CASSRGQGYEQYF.

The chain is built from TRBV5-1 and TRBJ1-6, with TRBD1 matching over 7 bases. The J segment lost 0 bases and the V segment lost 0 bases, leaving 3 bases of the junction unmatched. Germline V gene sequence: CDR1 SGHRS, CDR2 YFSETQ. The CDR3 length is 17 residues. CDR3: CASSLETGSSYNSPLHF. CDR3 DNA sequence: TGCGCCAGCAGCTTGGAGACAGGGAGCTCCTATAATTCACCCCTCCACTTT.

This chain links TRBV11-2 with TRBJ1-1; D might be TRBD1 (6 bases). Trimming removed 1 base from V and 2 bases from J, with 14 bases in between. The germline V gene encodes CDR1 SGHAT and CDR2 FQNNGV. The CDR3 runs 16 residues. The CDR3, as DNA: TGTGCCAGCAGCTTAGCCCGGGGGGCGGGTAACACTGAAGCTTTCTTT. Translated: CASSLARGAGNTEAFF. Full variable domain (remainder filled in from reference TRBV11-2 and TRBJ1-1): EAGVAQSPRYKIIEKRQSVAFWCNPISGHATLYWYQQILGQGPKLLIQFQNNGVVDDSQLPKDRFSAERLKGVDSTLKIQPAKLEDSAVYLCASSLARGAGNTEAFFGQGTRLTVV.

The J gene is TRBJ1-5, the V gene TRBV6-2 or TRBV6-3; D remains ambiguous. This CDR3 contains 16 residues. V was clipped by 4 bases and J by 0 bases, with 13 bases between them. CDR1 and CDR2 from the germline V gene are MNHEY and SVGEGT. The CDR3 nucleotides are TGTGCCAGCAGTTGGGGAGCCTCGTATAGCAATCAGCCCCAGCATTTT. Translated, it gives CASSWGASYSNQPQHF.

Written as DNA, the CDR3 is TGTGCCAGCACGGGACAGGGGGCTGTTTATGACAATGAGCAGTTCTTC. Translated: CASTGQGAVYDNEQFF. The rearrangement uses TRBV4-2 and TRBJ2-1, with 12 bases that match TRBD1. The CDR3 totals 16 residues. J lost 5 bases, V lost 7 bases, and 9 bases had no gene match. Germline CDR1 and CDR2: LGHNA and YNFKEQ.

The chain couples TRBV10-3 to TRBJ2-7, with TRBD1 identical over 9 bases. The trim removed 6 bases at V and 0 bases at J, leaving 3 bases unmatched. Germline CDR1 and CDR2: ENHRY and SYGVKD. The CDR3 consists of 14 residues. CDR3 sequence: CAISRDRVSYEQYF. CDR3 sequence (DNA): TGTGCCATCAGCCGGGACAGGGTCTCCTACGAGCAGTACTTC.

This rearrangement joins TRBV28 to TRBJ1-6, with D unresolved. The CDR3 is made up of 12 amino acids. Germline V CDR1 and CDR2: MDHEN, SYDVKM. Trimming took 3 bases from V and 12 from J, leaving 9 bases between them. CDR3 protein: CASSLPRGPLHF. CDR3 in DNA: TGTGCCAGCAGTTTGCCCCGCGGACCCCTCCACTTT.